These T cell receptor beta chains were read from a single sample in a study of blood T cells in healthy people across ages. Each CDR3 protein is one row after TCRdb ran MiXCR on the 5' RACE reads. The repertoire includes roughly 830,000 distinct CDR3 sequences, less than 80% of them detected once, and around 30% sits in the top ten. Sequencing used blood. Receptors originate from a man aged 25 to 40 in good health. The CDR3 runs from the conserved cysteine through the conserved F or W. The D gene is left open where the match is weak.

V	J	D	CDR3
TRBV9	TRBJ2-3	TRBD2	CASSVGTSRTTDTQYF
TRBV20-1	TRBJ2-1	TRBD1	CSALRDRDRNEQFF
TRBV29-1	TRBJ1-1	-	CSAKEQGPTEAFF
TRBV29-1	TRBJ2-1	TRBD2	CSAIGLAGGRYNEQFF
TRBV7-2	TRBJ1-6	-	CASSLTGSSIAYNSPLHF
TRBV18	TRBJ2-3	-	CASSPMLAQPGTDTQYF
TRBV3-1	TRBJ2-1	TRBD2	CASSATQAGVYNEQFF
TRBV14	TRBJ2-3	TRBD2	CASSQLTSGGEELTDTQYF
TRBV25-1	TRBJ2-7	-	CASNRDPYEQYF
TRBV28	TRBJ2-7	TRBD2	CASSSGLAGEIEIIYEQYF
TRBV27	TRBJ2-3	-	CASKQRWFGGPLGTDTQYF
TRBV7-2	TRBJ2-7	-	CASSFDLLSSYEQYF
TRBV24-1	TRBJ1-2	-	CATSDEWDTLYTF
TRBV10-3	TRBJ2-7	TRBD1	CAILGDRDYEQYF
TRBV7-3	TRBJ2-3	-	CASSPGSGGISTDTQYF
TRBV7-9	TRBJ1-2	-	CASSLLPTDGYGYTF
TRBV4-3	TRBJ2-6	-	CASSRSAGWGSGANVLTF
TRBV28	TRBJ2-7	-	CASSLFPDSREQYF
TRBV7-2	TRBJ2-3	TRBD2	CASSPLAGGTTDTQYF
TRBV5-1	TRBJ2-3	TRBD1	CASSLGDRGRTDTQYF
TRBV7-2	TRBJ2-7	-	CASSLNGNSYEQYF
TRBV20-1	TRBJ2-5	TRBD2	CSASSGGKRNEQYF
TRBV9	TRBJ2-1	TRBD2	CASSRLAWHEQFF
TRBV15	TRBJ1-2	TRBD1	CATSDGQGTYGYTF
TRBV27	TRBJ2-1	-	CASTYGGNEQFF
TRBV4-2	TRBJ1-4	-	CASSQGAGNEKLFF
TRBV5-1	TRBJ2-1	-	CASSLVSRDNEQFF
TRBV6-2/TRBV6-3	-	-	CASRGHSYEQYF
TRBV7-3	TRBJ2-1	-	CASSSSGGLSYNEQFF
TRBV5-1	TRBJ2-3	TRBD2	CASSYGGGLTDTQYF
TRBV12-5	TRBJ2-5	-	CASARTETQYF
TRBV24-1	TRBJ2-3	TRBD2	CATSDFLAGGTDTQYF
TRBV7-2	TRBJ2-3	-	CASSLGGRTDTQYF
TRBV12-3/TRBV12-4	TRBJ1-1	TRBD1	CASTPGQGVTEAFF
TRBV7-3	-	-	CASSLNWGPRQTQYF
TRBV29-1	-	TRBD2	CSALSPGLAGALETQYF
TRBV9	TRBJ2-5	TRBD1	CASSVDGTDQETQYF